This entry is about one T cell receptor (beta chain). Its antigen is currently unknown. This may stem from a read error, because a much larger clone lies one nucleotide away. Previously reported methods and listed TCR primers produced the bulk TCR libraries. One entry per CDR3 protein results from TCRdb running MiXCR on the PCR reads. This table holds hundreds of thousands of distinct CDR3 sequences, less than 20% found once. The sample comes from a study of molecular identifiers for immune sequencing clone quantification. Overall study results and limits: Clones above 20 RNA copies held over 98% of effector molecules, under 1% in naive cells.

Germline CDR1 DFQATT, CDR2 SNEGSKA (reference sequence). CDR3 size: 14 residues. The chain joins TRBV20-1 to TRBJ2-7; D is uncertain. The receptor comes from a human donor in good health. Some libraries in this study had Jurkat cell RNA spiked in. Sequencing was performed on naive CD8+ T cells from blood, with Jurkat cell RNA spiked in. The subset denotes: FACS-sorted CD8+CD4-CCR7+CD45RA+ naive T cells. The CDR3 coding sequence is TGCAGTGCTAGTTTTCCGGCGGCCACCTACGAGCAGGACTTC. Translation gives CSASFPAATYEQDF.